Listed here are 25 T cell receptor beta chains from one sample, sequenced in a study of blood T cell repertoires in COVID-19. Data came from immunoSEQ multiplex PCR; TCRdb stores just in-frame clones and leaves some out. The sample has under 200,000 clones, about 88% seen once. Sequencing was done on a sample of peripheral blood. The receptors were gathered from a man aged 60-69 years with acute or convalescent COVID-19.

The V call is TRBV3-1 (or the pseudogene TRBV3-2), the J call TRBJ1-3; D perhaps matches TRBD1 (6 bases). The length of the CDR3 is 14 residues. Trimming cost V 0 bases and J 4 bases, with 7 bases left between them. Germline V gene data show CDR1 as LGHDT and CDR2 as YNNKEL (reference sequence). CDR3 nucleotide sequence: TGTGCCAGCAGCCAAGAGGACAGAGGAAACACCATATATTTT. This gives the protein CASSQEDRGNTIYF.

This rearrangement joins TRBV11-2 to TRBJ1-5; no clear D. This CDR3 has 12 amino acids. Germline V lookup: CDR1 SGHAT, CDR2 FQNNGV. V was cut by 4 bases and J by 7 bases, with 8 bases left in between. CDR3 residues: CASSSGGQPQHF. The CDR3 DNA is TGTGCCAGCAGCTCAGGAGGACAGCCCCAGCATTTT. Full variable domain (remainder filled in from reference TRBV11-2 and TRBJ1-5): EAGVAQSPRYKIIEKRQSVAFWCNPISGHATLYWYQQILGQGPKLLIQFQNNGVVDDSQLPKDRFSAERLKGVDSTLKIQPAKLEDSAVYLCASSSGGQPQHFGDGTRLSIL.

The rearrangement links TRBV14 to TRBJ1-2; D ambiguous. The CDR3 sequence is 13 residues long. V was clipped by 0 bases and J by 4 bases, with 6 bases between them. Germline assignment: CDR1 SGHDN and CDR2 FVKESK. The CDR3 spells CASSQDLGYGYTF. CDR3 sequence (DNA): TGTGCCAGCAGCCAAGATCTCGGCTATGGCTACACCTTC.

The chain is built from TRBV5-1 and TRBJ2-5, with 7 bases aligning to TRBD2. Germline V CDR1 and CDR2: SGHRS, YFSETQ. The length of the CDR3 is 12 residues. The ends lost 9 bases at V and 4 bases at J; junction bases unmatched: 6. The CDR3 loop reads CATRGVRETQYF. The CDR3 DNA reads as TGCGCCACCCGGGGGGTTAGAGAGACCCAGTACTTC.

This clone showed up just once. This sequence joins TRBV19 and TRBJ1-1, with 7 bases identical to TRBD1. V was clipped by 5 bases and J by 9 bases; unmatched bases: 9. The CDR3 length is 13 residues. CDR1 and CDR2 from the germline V gene are LNHDA and SQIVND (reference sequence). Written as DNA, the CDR3 is TGTGCCAGTAGTCCTCGGGACAGACCGAAAGCTTTCTTT. Translation: CASSPRDRPKAFF.

The rearrangement joins TRBV6-5 to TRBJ1-1; TRBD1 matches at 8 bases. CDR1 is MNHEY and CDR2 is SVGAGI in the germline V gene. J was trimmed by 4 bases and V by 6 bases; bases with no gene match: 7. There are 14 residues in the CDR3. CDR3 DNA sequence: TGTGCCAGCAGACCCGTCGACAGGGGCACTGAAGCTTTCTTT. Its translation is CASRPVDRGTEAFF.

The chain has TRBV6-5 and TRBJ2-7, with 9 bases fitting TRBD1. The germline gives CDR1 MNHEY, CDR2 SVGAGI. J gave up 5 bases and V 6 bases, and 5 bases lay outside the gene matches. This CDR3 has 13 amino acids. CDR3: CASRVQGADEQYF. For the CDR3, the DNA is TGTGCCAGCAGGGTACAGGGGGCCGACGAGCAGTACTTC.

DNA of the CDR3: TGCGCCAGCAGCTCTGGACAGGGGAGCGAAAAACTGTTTTTT. Its translation is CASSSGQGSEKLFF. This chain uses TRBV5-1 with TRBJ1-4; TRBD1 matches at 9 bases. Germline CDR1 reads SGHRS; CDR2 reads YFSETQ. V gave up 3 bases and J gave up 8 bases; unmatched junction bases: 5. This CDR3 contains 14 residues.

This rearrangement joins TRBV5-1 to TRBJ2-5, with TRBD1 as a possible D gene (7 bases). Germline V lookup: CDR1 SGHRS, CDR2 YFSETQ. V dropped 0 bases and J dropped 5 bases, with 17 bases sitting between them. This CDR3 is 16 amino acids long. CDR3 loop: CASSLAGDSQRETQYF. The CDR3 nucleotides read TGCGCCAGCAGCTTGGCGGGGGACAGCCAAAGGGAGACCCAGTACTTC.

The chain couples TRBV5-6 to TRBJ1-3; TRBD1 matches 7 bases. Losses at the gene ends were 5 bases for V and 0 bases for J; bases not matched to a gene: 2. The germline V gene has CDR1 SGHDT and CDR2 YYEEEE. CDR3 size: 14 residues. DNA for the CDR3: TGTGCCAGCAGAGACAGGGCCTCTGGAAACACCATATATTTT. Translated: CASRDRASGNTIYF.

The rearrangement links TRBV2 to TRBJ2-5; 7 nucleotides line up with TRBD1. The CDR3 has 15 amino acids. Trimming at V came to 4 bases and at J to 4 bases, leaving 9 bases not matched to a gene. Per germline, CDR1 SNHLY and CDR2 FYNNEI. The CDR3 reads CASSARQGRGETQYF. As DNA, the CDR3 is TGTGCCAGCAGTGCAAGACAGGGTCGAGGAGAGACCCAGTACTTC.

The chain employs TRBV7-2 and TRBJ2-7; weak D call: TRBD2 (5 bases). Deletions cut 2 bases from V and 2 bases from J, with 13 bases between. The CDR3 has 15 amino acids. Germline V CDR1 and CDR2: SGHTA, FQGNSA. The DNA for the CDR3 is TGTGCCAGCAGCTTAACAACCGGGAAAGCCTACGAGCAGTACTTC. Its protein is CASSLTTGKAYEQYF.

This chain uses TRBV18 with TRBJ1-2, with D maybe TRBD1 (5 bases). The CDR3 loop spans 14 amino acids. Trimming left V 0 bases short and J 4 bases short, with 9 bases between. Germline loops: CDR1 KGHSH, CDR2 LQKENI. The CDR3 coding sequence is TGTGCCAGCTCACCACCGGGGCGCGGCTATGGCTACACCTTC. Translation: CASSPPGRGYGYTF.

The table lists this clone with a few counts. This chain links TRBV5-1 with TRBJ1-4; 7 bases are a match to TRBD1. Germline V gene sequence: CDR1 SGHRS, CDR2 YFSETQ. V dropped 2 bases and J dropped 4; count of bases not matched to a gene: 8. The CDR3 runs 16 residues. The CDR3 loop is CASSFIWQGVNEKLFF. The CDR3 DNA is TGCGCCAGCAGCTTTATCTGGCAGGGGGTTAATGAAAAACTGTTTTTT. Looking up the rest from reference TRBV5-1 and TRBJ1-4 gives the full variable domain: KAGVTQTPRYLIKTRGQQVTLSCSPISGHRSVSWYQQTPGQGLQFLFEYFSETQRNKGNFPGRFSGRQFSNSRSEMNVSTLELGDSALYLCASSFIWQGVNEKLFFGSGTQLSVL.

The chain couples TRBV27 to TRBJ2-1; 12 bases are shared with TRBD2. The germline gives CDR1 MNHEY, CDR2 SMNVEV (reference sequence). V was pared by 6 bases and J by 6 bases, with 6 bases of the junction left unmatched. The CDR3 consists of 15 residues. CDR3 nucleotides: TGTGCCAGCAGCCTGCTAGCGGGAGGGCCCAATGAGCAGTTCTTC. Translating it yields CASSLLAGGPNEQFF.

This chain connects TRBV24-1 to TRBJ1-2, with 12 nucleotides matching TRBD1. The length of the CDR3 is 13 residues. The ends lost 7 bases at V and 8 bases at J; junction bases unmatched: 4. CDR1 and CDR2 (germline): KGHDR, SFDVKD. In DNA, the CDR3 is TGTGCCACCAGGGGACAGGGGGCCGAAGGCTACACCTTC. Amino acid sequence: CATRGQGAEGYTF.

This chain connects TRBV7-6 to TRBJ1-6; D is possibly TRBD1 (6 bases). Germline-derived CDR1 and CDR2 are SGHVS and FNYEAQ. Trimming removed 5 bases from V and 10 bases from J, with 18 bases in between. The CDR3 contains 15 residues. Here the CDR3 DNA reads TGTGCCAGCAGCCTTCGACAGGACTCGGAATCACCCCTCCACTTT. It specifies CASSLRQDSESPLHF.

The chain has TRBV7-9 and TRBJ2-3, with 11 bases lining up with TRBD2. From germline, CDR1 is SEHNR and CDR2 FQNEAQ (reference sequence). Trimming at V came to 3 bases and at J to 6 bases, leaving 5 bases not matched to a gene. The CDR3 is made up of 15 amino acids. Here the CDR3 reads CASSFLAGGPDTQYF. DNA for the CDR3: TGTGCCAGCAGCTTTCTAGCGGGGGGCCCCGATACGCAGTATTTT. The whole variable domain, remainder taken from reference TRBV7-9 and TRBJ2-3, is DTGVSQNPRHKITKRGQNVTFRCDPISEHNRLYWYRQTLGQGPEFLTYFQNEAQLEKSRLLSDRFSAERPKGSFSTLEIQRTEQGDSAMYLCASSFLAGGPDTQYFGPGTRLTVL.

The chain uses TRBV5-4 and TRBJ1-2; TRBD1 agrees at 8 bases. Germline CDR1 reads SGHNT; CDR2 reads YYREEE (reference sequence). Trimming removed 6 bases from V and 6 bases from J; junction bases left unmatched: 7. This CDR3 has 13 amino acids. CDR3: CASNYSGGHGYTF. The CDR3 bases are TGTGCCAGCAATTACTCAGGGGGCCATGGCTACACCTTC.

The J gene is TRBJ1-2, the V gene TRBV30; D may be TRBD1 (6 bases). This CDR3 region has 13 residues. Trimming removed 8 bases from V and 6 bases from J, with 19 bases in between. Germline CDR1 GTSNPN, CDR2 SVGIG (reference sequence). CDR3 DNA sequence: TGTGCCCTGGTGGGGGGGCATGAGGATGGCTACACCTTC. Translation: CALVGGHEDGYTF.

This chain uses TRBV5-4 with TRBJ2-7, with a possible D match to TRBD1 (6 bases). CDR1 is SGHNT and CDR2 is YYREEE in the germline V gene (reference sequence). The V gene lost 0 bases and the J gene lost 4 bases, with 14 bases spanning the gap. The CDR3 is made up of 15 amino acids. The CDR3 region has the DNA TGTGCCAGCAGCTTGGCCGGGCAGGGGCAATACGAGCAGTACTTC. This translates into CASSLAGQGQYEQYF.

The chain recombines TRBV6-2 or TRBV6-3 with TRBJ2-7, with a weak D call TRBD2 (6 bases). The length of the CDR3 is 13 residues. Trimming took 4 bases from V and 7 from J, leaving 14 bases between them. Germline CDR1 MNHEY, CDR2 SVGEGT. CDR3 amino acids: CASSSPGLIEQYV. The CDR3 region has the DNA TGTGCCAGCAGTTCACCGGGACTGATAGAGCAGTACGTC.

The chain joins TRBV5-1 to TRBJ1-2; TRBD1 matches at 8 bases. Germline trimming cut 0 bases from V and 8 bases from J; bases unmatched to any gene: 6. The germline V gene encodes CDR1 SGHRS and CDR2 YFSETQ. CDR3 length: 14 residues. The CDR3 region has the DNA TGCGCCAGCAGCTTGGCCAGACAGGGGTACGGCTACACCTTC. This encodes CASSLARQGYGYTF.

The J gene is TRBJ1-2, the V gene TRBV6-5, with D unclear. V was clipped by 4 bases and J by 6 bases, with 15 bases between them. The germline V gene has CDR1 MNHEY and CDR2 SVGAGI. The CDR3 runs 14 residues. The CDR3 DNA reads TGTGCCAGCAGTTTCCGCGCCCCTCCCCATGGCTACACCTTC. Protein product: CASSFRAPPHGYTF.

The V call is TRBV10-3, the J call TRBJ2-2, with D tentatively TRBD1 (6 bases). The V end was cut by 2 bases, the J end by 4 bases, with 11 bases between. Germline CDR1 is ENHRY and CDR2 is SYGVKD. The CDR3 has 15 amino acids. CDR3 residues: CAISEMSGVTGELFF. In DNA, the CDR3 is TGTGCCATCAGTGAGATGTCAGGGGTCACCGGGGAGCTGTTTTTT.